The sequence of this T cell receptor (beta chain) was determined in a study of T cells in Graves' hyperthyroidism and ophthalmopathy. This clonotype was recorded at least ten times. RNA transcripts served as the template for amplifying TCR beta CDR3 regions. During a first-round RT-PCR of the TCR CDR3, the HTBI primer set was used. TCRdb re-called the multiplex PCR reads through MiXCR, storing one row per CDR3 protein. The sample has hundreds of thousands of distinct CDR3 sequences; roughly 15% are singletons. The germline V gene has CDR1 GTSNPN and CDR2 SVGIG (reference sequence). CDR3 length: 13 amino acids. V dropped 2 bases and J dropped 10; count of bases not matched to a gene: 8.

Sequencing was done on a sample of blood. The chain joins TRBV30 to TRBJ2-1; 7 nucleotides line up with TRBD1. The TCR was taken from a woman in her 40s with Graves' ophthalmopathy. The CDR3 DNA reads TGTGCCTGGAGTAAGGGATGGGACAGAGAGCAGTTCTTC. This encodes CAWSKGWDREQFF.